The rows below give T cell receptor beta chains drawn from one sample of a study of Ad26.COV2.S vaccination and SARS-CoV-2 variants. Measured with immunoSEQ multiplex PCR; TCRdb has only the in-frame clones, and not every one. The profile covers around 250,000 clones, with roughly 89% appearing a single time and about 2.8% taken by the ten largest. This material consisted of peripheral blood, taken in a trial of Ad26.COV2.S vaccine versus placebo. These receptors were obtained from a person aged 18 to 59 who received the Ad26.COV2.S COVID-19 vaccine or a placebo. Both conserved end residues are part of each CDR3. The D gene is left open where the match is weak. Size tells how often a clone was seen (once, few, many) or the class of an expanded clone, and some rows leave it out.

cdr3_aa cdr3_nt v_call d_call clone_size cdr3_length j_call
CASRLDREGNSPLHF TGTGCCAGCAGACTGGACAGGGAAGGGAATTCACCCCTCCACTTT TRBV3-1/TRBV3-2 TRBD1 . 15 TRBJ1-6
CASSLVTRSDGYTF TGTGCCAGCAGCTTAGTCACCAGATCGGATGGCTACACCTTC TRBV7-8 . once 14 TRBJ1-2
CATSRVGEGEAFF TGTGCCACCAGCAGAGTAGGGGAGGGTGAAGCTTTCTTT TRBV15 . . 13 TRBJ1-1
CASSLDWEGGNQPQHF TGTGCCAGCAGCTTAGACTGGGAAGGAGGCAATCAGCCCCAGCATTTT TRBV7-9 . . 16 TRBJ1-5
CASSRIRGTGELFF TGCGCCAGCAGCCGAATAAGGGGCACCGGGGAGCTGTTTTTT TRBV4-1 . . 14 TRBJ2-2
CAWGTGVLLNTEAFF TGTGCCTGGGGGACAGGGGTTTTATTGAACACTGAAGCTTTCTTT TRBV30 TRBD1 few 15 TRBJ1-1
CASSLAPPTSGNTIYF TGTGCCAGCAGCTTGGCTCCGCCGACCTCTGGAAACACCATATATTTT TRBV5-6 . once 16 TRBJ1-3
CASNAGGARFYGYTF TGTGCCAGTAACGCTGGAGGGGCGCGTTTCTATGGCTACACCTTC TRBV19 . . 15 TRBJ1-2
CASSPPGGSSYNEQFF TGTGCCAGCTCACCACCGGGCGGGAGCTCCTACAATGAGCAGTTCTTC TRBV18 TRBD2 . 16 TRBJ2-1
CASSPGSGRGNEQFF TGTGCCAGCTCACCGGGTAGCGGGAGAGGAAATGAGCAGTTCTTC TRBV18 TRBD2 . 15 TRBJ2-1